A single sample gave rise to the 25 T cell receptor beta chains below, sequenced in a study of blood T cell repertoires in COVID-19. The method was immunoSEQ multiplex PCR; TCRdb's version includes in-frame clones alone and lacks a portion of them. Altogether about 390,000 clones are present, 85% to 90% being singletons, with the ten largest covering roughly a tenth. Specimen: PBMCs or T cells enriched from blood (not recorded which). These receptors all come from a woman in her forties or fifties who had recovered from COVID-19.

Only one count was recorded for this clone. The genes are TRBV29-1 and TRBJ2-7; 9 nucleotides align to TRBD1. V was clipped by 6 bases and J by 3 bases; unmatched bases: 15. The CDR3 spans 16 residues. Germline V gene data show CDR1 as SQVTM and CDR2 as ANQGSEA. The CDR3: CSVLPGDRDYFYEQYF. The CDR3, as DNA: TGCAGCGTCCTACCGGGGGACAGGGACTACTTCTACGAGCAGTACTTC.

This clone was found a few times. This sequence joins TRBV28 and TRBJ2-2; 12 nucleotides align to TRBD1. Germline V CDR1 and CDR2: MDHEN, SYDVKM. This CDR3 is 16 amino acids long. J was trimmed by 6 bases and V by 4 bases; bases with no gene match: 6. In nucleotides, the CDR3 is TGTGCCAGCAGTTCTCCGGGACAGGGGGCACCCGGGGAGCTGTTTTTT. Translating gives CASSSPGQGAPGELFF.

The CDR3: CAWSEQHNSPLHF. As DNA, the CDR3 is TGTGCCTGGAGTGAACAGCATAATTCACCCCTCCACTTT. The chain combines TRBV30 with TRBJ1-6; unclear D gene. Trimming stripped 1 base from V and 5 bases from J, with 6 bases between. Germline lookup yields CDR1 GTSNPN and CDR2 SVGIG (reference sequence). The CDR3 runs to 13 residues.

The chain links TRBV5-5 to TRBJ2-2, with D perhaps TRBD1 (5 bases). Germline CDR1 SGHKS, CDR2 YYEKEE (reference sequence). This CDR3 is 13 amino acids long. Trimming pared 2 bases from V and 4 bases from J, leaving 6 bases between. CDR3 DNA: TGTGCCAGCAGCTTAGGGGTCACCGGGGAGCTGTTTTTT. Translating gives CASSLGVTGELFF.

Worth noting for this clone: This specimen includes other DNA sequences encoding the same CDR3. The V gene is TRBV7-2, the J gene TRBJ1-1; 8 positions match TRBD1. The CDR3 contains 13 residues. V dropped 5 bases and J dropped 6; count of bases not matched to a gene: 5. The germline V gene encodes CDR1 SGHTA and CDR2 FQGNSA. The CDR3 is CASSPDRVAEAFF. CDR3 DNA sequence: TGTGCCAGCAGCCCGGACAGGGTGGCTGAAGCTTTCTTT.

The chain employs TRBV14 and TRBJ2-3; perhaps TRBD1 as D (6 bases). The germline V and J ends were trimmed by 1 base and 0 bases, with 8 bases remaining between them. CDR1 and CDR2 (germline): SGHDN, FVKESK. The CDR3 runs 15 residues. CDR3 nucleotide sequence: TGTGCCAGCAGCCAAGGGGGGCCTAGCACAGATACGCAGTATTTT. Its translation: CASSQGGPSTDTQYF. The full variable domain, with the rest looked up from reference TRBV14 and TRBJ2-3, is EAGVTQFPSHSVIEKGQTVTLRCDPISGHDNLYWYRRVMGKEIKFLLHFVKESKQDESGMPNNRFLAERTGGTYSTLKVQPAELEDSGVYFCASSQGGPSTDTQYFGPGTRLTVL.

The genes are TRBV25-1 and TRBJ1-6; D call uncertain. In germline, CDR1 is MGHDK, CDR2 SYGVNS. The ends were cut back, 2 bases at V and 3 bases at J, with 8 bases in the middle. CDR3 size: 15 residues. CDR3 residues: CASSESGLYNSPLHF. CDR3 bases: TGTGCCAGCAGTGAAAGCGGTCTCTATAATTCACCCCTCCACTTT.

V and J are TRBV6-5 and TRBJ1-6; D is perhaps TRBD1 (5 bases). Trimming removed 6 bases at V and 10 bases at J, with 16 bases between. CDR1 MNHEY and CDR2 SVGAGI come from the germline V gene. The CDR3 is made up of 14 amino acids. CDR3 residues: CASRGGTNRSPLHF. CDR3 DNA: TGTGCCAGCAGGGGTGGGACTAACAGATCACCCCTCCACTTT.

The chain employs TRBV19 and TRBJ1-5; D is ambiguous. This CDR3 has 15 amino acids. The germline V and J ends were trimmed by 1 base and 5 bases, with 12 bases remaining between them. Germline CDR1 is LNHDA and CDR2 is SQIVND (reference sequence). The CDR3 nucleotides are TGTGCCAGTAGTATAGGGGCCCCACCACATCAGCCCCAGCATTTT. Protein: CASSIGAPPHQPQHF.

The rearrangement uses TRBV4-2 and TRBJ2-1; 10 bases align to TRBD2. This CDR3 is 15 amino acids long. Germline CDR1 and CDR2: LGHNA and YNFKEQ. The ends lost 5 bases at V and 2 bases at J; junction bases unmatched: 3. CDR3 sequence reads: CASSERGGTYNEQFF. The CDR3 region has the DNA TGTGCCAGCAGCGAGCGGGGGGGCACCTACAATGAGCAGTTCTTC.

The chain uses TRBV4-3 and TRBJ1-2; D remains ambiguous. Germline V gene sequence: CDR1 LGHNA, CDR2 YSLEER. The CDR3 contains 15 residues. The ends were cut back, 0 bases at V and 4 bases at J, with 12 bases in the middle. The CDR3 region is CASSQDYGETYGYTF. DNA of the CDR3: TGCGCCAGCAGCCAAGATTACGGAGAAACCTATGGCTACACCTTC.

The chain has TRBV24-1 and TRBJ1-2, with 11 positions matching TRBD1. V trimming: 4 bases; J trimming: 7 bases; junction bases outside the gene matches: 13. Germline V gene sequence: CDR1 KGHDR, CDR2 SFDVKD. The CDR3 runs 17 residues. The CDR3, as DNA: TGTGCCACCAGTGACAACGGACAGGGGGCGCTTCGAAGTGGCTACACCTTC. Its translation is CATSDNGQGALRSGYTF.

The chain uses TRBV21-1 and TRBJ1-6. TRBV21-1 is a pseudogene segment. This CDR3 is 16 amino acids long. The chain's CDR3 is CASSKGGVSYNSPLHF. For the CDR3, the DNA is TGTGCCAGCAGCAAGGGGGGGGTATCCTATAATTCACCCCTCCACTTT.

V and J are TRBV4-3 and TRBJ1-6, with TRBD1 matching over 7 bases. The CDR3 spans 16 residues. CDR1 LGHNA and CDR2 YSLEER come from the germline V gene. The V gene end was trimmed by 1 base and the J gene end by 10 bases; junction bases not matched to a gene: 10. CDR3 sequence reads: CASSQVPGGRESPLHF. CDR3 in DNA: TGCGCCAGCAGCCAAGTGCCAGGGGGTAGAGAATCACCCCTCCACTTT.

The V and J genes are TRBV7-9 and TRBJ2-3; unclear D gene. Germline CDR1 is SEHNR and CDR2 is FQNEAQ (reference sequence). V gave up 5 bases and J gave up 3 bases, with 9 bases separating them. CDR3 length equals 13 residues. The CDR3 region has the DNA TGTGCCAGCAGCCCACCAACAACAGATACGCAGTATTTT. Encoded protein: CASSPPTTDTQYF.

The chain recombines TRBV5-5 with TRBJ2-2, with D maybe TRBD2 (5 bases). The CDR3 runs to 15 residues. From germline, CDR1 is SGHKS and CDR2 YYEKEE (reference sequence). Trimming took 5 bases from V and 3 from J, leaving 14 bases between them. CDR3 DNA sequence: TGTGCCAGCAGACCCGGGATGAGAGACACCGGGGAGCTGTTTTTT. It translates to CASRPGMRDTGELFF.

This chain uses TRBV7-9 with TRBJ1-3, with 7 bases matching TRBD1. CDR3 length: 17 residues. CDR1 SEHNR and CDR2 FQNEAQ come from the germline V gene (reference sequence). V was clipped by 5 bases and J by 4 bases; unmatched bases: 14. The CDR3 region has the DNA TGTGCCAGCAGCCAGACAGGGTCGGATTCATACGGAAACACCATATATTTT. Translated: CASSQTGSDSYGNTIYF.

V usage is TRBV9 and J usage is TRBJ1-2; D is unclear. The CDR3 sequence is 15 residues long. The V gene lost 3 bases and the J gene lost 6 bases, with 18 bases spanning the gap. Germline V lookup: CDR1 SGDLS, CDR2 YYNGEE. CDR3 loop: CASSASLPGGNGYTF. The CDR3 DNA follows: TGTGCCAGCAGCGCCAGTCTCCCTGGAGGCAATGGCTACACCTTC.

This chain uses TRBV11-1 with TRBJ2-5, with D possibly matching TRBD2 (7 bases). V lost 6 bases and J lost 5, with 19 bases in between. Germline values: CDR1 SGHAT, CDR2 FQDESV (reference sequence). The CDR3 is 15 amino acids. The CDR3 loop reads CASRAGGGLAETQYF. The CDR3 nucleotides read TGTGCCAGCAGGGCTGGGGGGGGCTTGGCGGAGACCCAGTACTTC.

V is TRBV4-1 and J is TRBJ1-2; TRBD1 aligns across 11 bases. Germline loops: CDR1 MGHRA, CDR2 YSYEKL. The CDR3 has 15 amino acids. After removal of 1 base from V and 8 bases from J, the junction contained 6 bases not matched to a gene. The CDR3 DNA is TGCGCCAGCAGCCAAGGGTCGGACAGGGGGCAGGGCTACACCTTC. Translation gives CASSQGSDRGQGYTF.

This chain joins TRBV6-1 and TRBJ1-6, with D possibly TRBD1 on 6 matching bases. Trimming pared 2 bases from V and 10 bases from J, leaving 9 bases between. The CDR3 covers 13 residues. CDR1 and CDR2 (germline): MNHNS, SASEGT. The CDR3 protein is CASSERTDSPLHF. CDR3 bases: TGTGCCAGCAGTGAAAGGACAGACTCACCCCTCCACTTT.

This chain uses TRBV27 with TRBJ1-5; tentative D call: TRBD1 (5 bases). This CDR3 has 15 amino acids. Germline V gene sequence: CDR1 MNHEY, CDR2 SMNVEV (reference sequence). Trimming left V 5 bases short and J 3 bases short, with 14 bases between. The CDR3 DNA reads as TGTGCCAGCAGTCCCTGGGGCGCTAACAATCAGCCCCAGCATTTT. Protein sequence: CASSPWGANNQPQHF.

The chain employs TRBV3-1 (or the pseudogene TRBV3-2) and TRBJ1-6, with a possible D match to TRBD1 (5 bases). The CDR3 consists of 15 residues. V was clipped by 1 base and J by 6 bases, with 10 bases between them. Germline assignment: CDR1 LGHDT and CDR2 YNNKEL (reference sequence). As DNA, the CDR3 is TGTGCCAGCAGCCAAGGCAGGGTGAGTAATTCACCCCTCCACTTT. Translating gives CASSQGRVSNSPLHF.

The CDR3 nucleotides read TGTGCCAGCAGTGACATGGCTGGGGGGTATGGCTACACCTTC. This gives the protein CASSDMAGGYGYTF. The V and J genes are TRBV2 and TRBJ1-2, with D tentatively TRBD1 (5 bases). V was cut by 3 bases and J by 5 bases, with 13 bases left in between. The CDR3 extends over 14 amino acids. CDR1 and CDR2 (germline): SNHLY, FYNNEI.

The chain couples TRBV10-3 to TRBJ1-1; 7 bases are a match to TRBD1. V dropped 2 bases and J dropped 4; count of bases not matched to a gene: 13. Germline V gene lookup returns CDR1 ENHRY and CDR2 SYGVKD. The CDR3 length is 17 residues. The CDR3 spells CAISEPSPTGAVTEAFF. For the CDR3, the DNA is TGTGCCATCAGTGAGCCATCCCCCACAGGGGCCGTCACTGAAGCTTTCTTT.